These T cell receptor beta chains were read from a single sample in a study of cytomegalovirus exposure and HLA in healthy donors. The data were produced by immunoSEQ multiplex PCR, yet TCRdb's version contains in-frame clones alone and is incomplete. The table records approximately 170,000 clones, more than 70% of them present only once. Sequenced input: PBMCs. The source of these receptors is a man aged 25-45 years in good health and CMV-seropositive. Both conserved end residues are part of each CDR3.

V gene	CDR3 length	J gene	CDR3 protein
TRBV11-2	19	TRBJ2-3	CASSLTHRLAGGRIDTQYF
TRBV28	12	TRBJ1-1	CAIVQQGTEAFF
TRBV2	14	TRBJ2-5	CASTGFGREETQYF
TRBV5-1	13	TRBJ2-7	CASSLMGNYEQYF
TRBV9	17	TRBJ1-1	CASSGPRTGWGNTEAFF
TRBV7-9	13	TRBJ2-1	CASSPGVRDEQFF
TRBV7-9	14	TRBJ2-7	CASSFGVQGRAEYF
TRBV20-1	11	TRBJ1-2	CSASRGLENTF
TRBV27	13	TRBJ1-1	CASSLSQGTEAFF
TRBV27	18	TRBJ1-2	CASSLFPARTGRHYGYTF
TRBV6-5	13	TRBJ1-1	CASTTDRATEAFF
TRBV25-1	12	TRBJ2-3	CASRYNTDTQYF
TRBV30	13	TRBJ2-7	CAWSTGRRYEQYF
TRBV10-3	16	TRBJ1-1	CAISESATGTNTEAFF
TRBV7-2	13	TRBJ2-7	CASSRGLKGEQYF
TRBV7-6	19	TRBJ2-1	CASSLPPGQGQSSYNEQFF
TRBV28	15	TRBJ1-2	CASSSPRGTNYGYTF
TRBV28	14	TRBJ2-7	CASSPPTGGGEQYF
TRBV30	14	TRBJ2-1	CAWSLRSSYNEQFF
TRBV2	13	TRBJ2-7	CASSNERGSEQYF
TRBV5-3	13	TRBJ2-3	CATRGEGTDTQYF
TRBV13	18	TRBJ2-6	CASSPTPGQSSGANVLTF
TRBV28	15	TRBJ2-2	CASSGQDRRTGELFF
TRBV6-5	14	TRBJ1-1	CASSLDRRNTEAFF
TRBV5-4	12	TRBJ1-2	CASSSGAGGYTF
TRBV11-2	15	TRBJ2-7	CASSPPGLASYEQYF
TRBV5-1	15	TRBJ1-1	CASSPGQGMNTEAFF
TRBV28	17	TRBJ1-2	CASSSHRWGVSVYGYTF
TRBV5-1	14	TRBJ1-1	CASTPLSRDTEAFF
TRBV9	14	TRBJ2-7	CASSSGTRPDEQYF
TRBV7-8	15	TRBJ2-7	CASSLSSGRAGEQYF
TRBV6-5	13	TRBJ1-5	CASSYRRGQPQHF
TRBV2	16	TRBJ2-3	CASSQLAGSSTDTQYF
TRBV7-3	16	TRBJ2-3	CASSLTGLGGADTQYF
TRBV29-1	15	TRBJ2-3	CSLRGGVQNTDTQYF
TRBV20-1	11	TRBJ2-3	CSVLRGDTQYF
TRBV27	13	TRBJ1-2	CASSFRGNYGYTF
TRBV29-1	14	TRBJ2-7	CSVRPGQGTDEQYF
TRBV2	13	TRBJ2-1	CASRDVRGNEQFF
TRBV19	14	TRBJ2-7	CASSLPRVPYEQYF
TRBV27	15	TRBJ1-2	CASSSVVGALRGYTF
TRBV9	14	TRBJ1-2	CASSVAGQNYGYTF
TRBV5-6	16	TRBJ2-7	CASSFGTSQPGDEQYF
TRBV7-2	15	TRBJ2-2	CASSLRQGTGGELFF
TRBV15	16	TRBJ1-5	CATSRDRQGANQPQHF
TRBV5-4	12	TRBJ1-2	CASSSGEYGYTF
TRBV28	14	TRBJ1-2	CATRGAGQGHGYTF
TRBV19	17	TRBJ2-1	CASSKTSGRIGYNEQFF
TRBV15	13	TRBJ2-7	CATSIAAQGEQYF
TRBV11-3	16	TRBJ2-2	CASSPAGAWGTGELFF
TRBV4-3	17	TRBJ2-7	CASSQDLASGAPREQYF
TRBV5-1	15	TRBJ1-1	CASKNPQGVNTEAFF
TRBV6-5	14	TRBJ1-5	CASSYGGSNQPQHF
TRBV27	13	TRBJ1-1	CASSLEARGSAFF
TRBV7-3	16	TRBJ2-3	CASSLATSGWLDTQYF
TRBV28	14	TRBJ1-2	CASSHDRAPRGYTF
TRBV5-8	15	TRBJ1-5	CASSRTGIGNQPQHF
TRBV12-5	15	TRBJ2-7	CASGSRGGRRYEQYF
TRBV7-3	13	TRBJ1-2	CASSAGFNYGYTF
TRBV6-1	13	TRBJ1-1	CASTQGANTEAFF